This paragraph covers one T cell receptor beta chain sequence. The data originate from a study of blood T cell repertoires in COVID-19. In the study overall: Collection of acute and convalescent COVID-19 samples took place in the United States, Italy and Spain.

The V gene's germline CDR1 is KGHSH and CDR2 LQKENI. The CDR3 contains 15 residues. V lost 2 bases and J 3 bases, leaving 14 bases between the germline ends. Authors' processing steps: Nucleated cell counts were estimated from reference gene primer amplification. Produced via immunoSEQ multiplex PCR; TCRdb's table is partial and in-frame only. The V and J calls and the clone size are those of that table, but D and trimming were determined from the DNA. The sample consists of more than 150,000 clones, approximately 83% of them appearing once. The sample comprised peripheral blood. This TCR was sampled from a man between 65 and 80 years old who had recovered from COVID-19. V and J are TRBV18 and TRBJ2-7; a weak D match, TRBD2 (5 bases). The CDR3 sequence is CASSPTVDSIYEQYF. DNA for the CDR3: TGTGCCAGCTCACCAACTGTGGACTCAATCTACGAGCAGTACTTC.